This T cell receptor (beta chain) was sequenced for a study of blood T cells in healthy people across ages. Regarding the study as a whole: The authors considered diversity estimates from one million T cells to be underestimates. As age increased, TCR beta diversity per million T cells fell in a roughly linear fashion.

Germline CDR1 and CDR2: LGHNA and YSLEER. Trimming cost V 6 bases and J 8 bases, with 11 bases left between them. The CDR3 totals 13 residues. Together with a sample-barcoded 5' primer, a J-beta primer mix was included in a second PCR lasting about 7 to 11 cycles. The authors tagged each cDNA molecule using a template-switch adaptor with 12 random nucleotides. There were at least 2.5 million CDR3-containing paired-end reads obtained from each sample. MiXCR was run by TCRdb on the 5' RACE reads, yielding one entry per CDR3 protein. The profile shows more than 800,000 distinct CDR3 sequences, 29% of them singletons. This clonotype was observed at least ten times. Its antigen is currently unknown.

V and J are TRBV4-3 and TRBJ1-6, with D hard to call. Sequenced material: blood. This sequence originates from a woman of 80 years or more in good health. CDR3 sequence: CASRRTPDSPLHF. The CDR3 bases are TGCGCCAGCAGGCGCACTCCGGATTCACCCCTCCACTTT.